These 5 T cell receptor beta chains were all obtained from the same sample, sequenced in a study of preoperative IRX-2 immunotherapy in early breast cancer (dated by TCRdb to between 2018 and 2021). The library was obtained by the immunoSEQ multiplex PCR assay. The immuneACCESS repertoire file appears here via TCRdb, limited to in-frame rearrangements. These files lack a portion of the clones; in checked studies, under half of the deficit traces to unresolved V genes, and the cause of the others is not known. This sample is represented by fewer than 70,000 clones; approximately 93% of them were singletons. The leading ten clones occupy under 2% of the sample. The treatment or condition label here, explained by the study, means: preoperative locoregional IRX-2 cytokine immunotherapy. The biological material was taken from a patient treated with IRX-2 immunotherapy. The source of these receptors is a human donor with breast cancer.

This chain connects TRBV5-5 to TRBJ1-2; D uncertain. Germline CDR1 SGHKS, CDR2 YYEKEE (reference sequence). The germline V and J ends were trimmed by 5 bases and 2 bases, with 10 bases remaining between them. The CDR3 is made up of 13 amino acids. The CDR3 DNA follows: TGTGCCAGCAGTTTTGACGGCAACTATGGCTACACCTTC. Protein: CASSFDGNYGYTF.

The gene calls are TRBV28 and TRBJ1-4; 7 positions agree with TRBD1. CDR1 and CDR2 from the germline V gene are MDHEN and SYDVKM. The CDR3 covers 14 residues. Trimming at V came to 5 bases and at J to 7 bases, leaving 7 bases not matched to a gene. The CDR3: CASSIGGRSEKLFF. CDR3 in DNA: TGTGCCAGCAGTATAGGGGGCCGGAGTGAAAAACTGTTTTTT. Using reference TRBV28 and TRBJ1-4 for the parts outside the CDR3, the full variable domain is DVKVTQSSRYLVKRTGEKVFLECVQDMDHENMFWYRQDPGLGLRLIYFSYDVKMKEKGDIPEGYSVSREKKERFSLILESASTNQTSMYLCASSIGGRSEKLFFGSGTQLSVL.

This chain links TRBV7-3 with TRBJ2-7; TRBD2 matches at 10 bases. With 1 base clipped from V and 2 bases from J, the junction kept 8 bases outside the gene matches. The CDR3 has 17 residues. Germline lookup yields CDR1 SGHTA and CDR2 FQGTGA. As DNA, the CDR3 is TGTGCCAGCAGCTTAAAACCTAGCGGGAGTTCTCCCTACGAGCAGTACTTC. This gives the protein CASSLKPSGSSPYEQYF. Looking up the rest from reference TRBV7-3 and TRBJ2-7 gives the full variable domain: GAGVSQTPSNKVTEKGKYVELRCDPISGHTALYWYRQSLGQGPEFLIYFQGTGAADDSGLPNDRFFAVRPEGSVSTLKIQRTERGDSAVYLCASSLKPSGSSPYEQYFGPGTRLTVT.

The rearrangement uses TRBV7-6 and TRBJ2-5; D perhaps matches TRBD1 (5 bases). The germline V and J ends were trimmed by 2 bases and 3 bases, with 10 bases remaining between them. The germline V gene has CDR1 SGHVS and CDR2 FNYEAQ. The CDR3 contains 14 residues. CDR3 in amino acids: CASSLFRGKETQYF. The CDR3 region has the DNA TGTGCCAGCAGCTTATTTAGGGGAAAAGAGACCCAGTACTTC.

This chain links TRBV28 with TRBJ1-4; D not resolved. V was pared by 4 bases and J by 2 bases, with 17 bases between. CDR1 is MDHEN, CDR2 SYDVKM, per germline. This CDR3 has 17 residues. The CDR3 protein is CASSSLLDRSTNEKLFF. The CDR3 coding sequence is TGTGCCAGCAGTTCCCTACTCGATCGGTCGACTAATGAAAAACTGTTTTTT.